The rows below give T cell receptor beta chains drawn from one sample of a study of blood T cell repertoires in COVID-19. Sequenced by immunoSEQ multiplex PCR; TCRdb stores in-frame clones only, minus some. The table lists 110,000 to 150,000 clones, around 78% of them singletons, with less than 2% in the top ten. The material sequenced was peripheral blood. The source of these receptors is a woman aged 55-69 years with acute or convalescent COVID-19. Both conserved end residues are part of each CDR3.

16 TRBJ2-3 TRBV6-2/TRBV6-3 CASSYLLAGLTDTQYF
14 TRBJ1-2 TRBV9 CASSVNEGLYGYTF
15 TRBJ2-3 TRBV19 CASQDRAGSTDTQYF
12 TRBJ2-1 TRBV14 CASSELAGDQFF
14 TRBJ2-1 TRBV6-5 CASRQTRGLGEQFF
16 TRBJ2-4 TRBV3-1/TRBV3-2 CASSTRTSGAKNIQYF
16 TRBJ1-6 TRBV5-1 CASSVIQGASNSPLHF
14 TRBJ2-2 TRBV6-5 CASGASGWVRELFF
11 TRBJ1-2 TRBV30 CACAGLFGYTF
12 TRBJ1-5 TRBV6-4 CARLRGNQPQHF
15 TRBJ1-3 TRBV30 CAWSVMGGSGNTIYF
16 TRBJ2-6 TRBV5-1 CASSLVARSGANVLTF
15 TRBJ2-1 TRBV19 CASSIVAGSYNEQFF
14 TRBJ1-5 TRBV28 CASSLPGGNQPQHF
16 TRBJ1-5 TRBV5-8 CASSPTEQGANQPQHF
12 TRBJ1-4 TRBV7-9 CASSLYEGPLFF
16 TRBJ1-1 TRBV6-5 CASSYFPGGGPTEAFF
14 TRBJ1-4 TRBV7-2 CASSFRDRNEKLFF
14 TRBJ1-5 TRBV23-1 CASRLAGGDQPQHF
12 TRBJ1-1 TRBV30 CAWSDRNTEAFF
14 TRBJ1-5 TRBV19 CASSITGGNQPQHF
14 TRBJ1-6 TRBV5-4 CASSQDSYNSPLHF
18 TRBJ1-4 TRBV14 CASSQENGQGTLREKLFF
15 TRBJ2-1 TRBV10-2 CAGSAGDSSYNEQFF
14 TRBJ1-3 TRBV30 CAWSVLQRGNTIYF
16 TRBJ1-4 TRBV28 CASSLIRQGGNEKLFF
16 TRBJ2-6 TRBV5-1 CASSLFGDSGANVLTF
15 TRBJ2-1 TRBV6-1 CASSEVRESLYEQFF
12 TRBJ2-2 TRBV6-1 CASSDETGELFF
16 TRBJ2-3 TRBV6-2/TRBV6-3 CASSYLASTSTDTQYF
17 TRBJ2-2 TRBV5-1 CASSFGQGARNTGELFF
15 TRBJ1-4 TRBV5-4 CASSKTGGTNEKLFF
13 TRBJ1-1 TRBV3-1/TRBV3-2 CASLDRANTEAFF
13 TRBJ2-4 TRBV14 CAQVGGGKNIQYF
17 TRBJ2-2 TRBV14 CASSPKIRGATTGELFF
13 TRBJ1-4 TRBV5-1 CASQQGAREKLFF
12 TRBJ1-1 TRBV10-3 CAIKQEGTEAFF
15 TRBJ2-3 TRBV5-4 CASRLGLPNTDTQYF
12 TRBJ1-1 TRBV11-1 CASSLSGTEAFF
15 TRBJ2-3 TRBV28 CASSFGTGHTDTQYF
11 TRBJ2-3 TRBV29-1 CSGELADTQYF
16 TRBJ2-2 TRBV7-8 CASSLVADTNTGELFF
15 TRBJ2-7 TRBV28 CASSTDGTPIYEQYF
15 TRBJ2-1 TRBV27 CASSLETSGNYEQFF
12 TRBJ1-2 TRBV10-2 CASSDRGNGYTF
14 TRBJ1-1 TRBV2 CASRRELRNTEAFF
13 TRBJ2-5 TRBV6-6 CASSQGQGRTQYF
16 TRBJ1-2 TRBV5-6 CASSLRTGVSNYGYTF
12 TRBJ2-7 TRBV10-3 CATKQGVHEQYF
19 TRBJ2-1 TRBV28 CASSPLGTSSFVSLNEQFF
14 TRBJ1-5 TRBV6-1 CASSERSLNQPQHF
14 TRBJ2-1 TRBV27 CASSSLGWREETFF
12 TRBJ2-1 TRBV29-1 CSGRQGTDEQFF
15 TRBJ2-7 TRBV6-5 CASRSGTGSIFRQYF
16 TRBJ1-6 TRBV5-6 CASSLAGSRFNSPLHF
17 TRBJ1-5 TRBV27 CASSSTGGLVSNQPQHF
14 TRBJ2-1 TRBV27 CASSLFRGNNEQFF
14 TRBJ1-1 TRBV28 CASSLSKGVTEAFF
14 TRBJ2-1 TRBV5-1 CASNWGLIDNEQFF
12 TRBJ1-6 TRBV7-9 CASNKPRGPLHF